The rows below give T cell receptor beta chains drawn from one sample of a study of identical twins. TCRdb itself ran the 5' RACE reads through MiXCR, one entry per CDR3 protein. The table lists around 680,000 distinct CDR3 sequences, approximately 9% of them singletons. These data were also reused for a study on yellow fever vaccine responses in identical twins.

Material for sequencing was PBMCs. The receptors derive from a woman between 18 and 29 years old in good health. Each CDR3 is given with its conserved first and last residue. D genes are given only for firm matches. The size entry is marked missing in some rows and otherwise reads once, few, many or a size class.

>TRBV20-1|.|15|TRBJ2-7|.
TGCAGTGCTAGAGATCTTACACTAGGGCCATACGAGCAGTACTTC
CSARDLTLGPYEQYF
>TRBV5-1|TRBD1|13|TRBJ2-7|.
TGCGCCAGCAGCAACCGGGACAGCCACGAGCAGTACTTC
CASSNRDSHEQYF
>TRBV5-6|TRBD1|14|TRBJ1-1|few
TGTGCCAGCAGCTCTAGGACAGGGCGAACTGAAGCTTTCTTT
CASSSRTGRTEAFF
>TRBV5-1|TRBD1|15|TRBJ2-5|many
TGCGCCAGCAGCGGAGGGACAGGCTCACTAGAGACCCAGTACTTC
CASSGGTGSLETQYF
>TRBV12-5|TRBD2|14|TRBJ2-3|.
TGTGCTAGTGGCCGCGGGAGAGCGACAGATACGCAGTATTTT
CASGRGRATDTQYF
>TRBV6-6|TRBD1|13|TRBJ1-5|many
TGTGCCAGCAGTGTCCAGGGGGCACAGCCCCAGCATTTT
CASSVQGAQPQHF
>TRBV7-2|TRBD2|16|TRBJ2-1|few
TGTGCCAGCAGCTTGGCCCTAGCGGGGCATTACAATGAGCAGTTCTTC
CASSLALAGHYNEQFF
>TRBV20-1|TRBD2|14|TRBJ2-7|.
TGCAGTGCTAGTGTCTCCGCGGGGGTCTACGAGCAGTACTTC
CSASVSAGVYEQYF
>TRBV20-1|.|13|TRBJ2-7|.
TGCAGTGCTCCCGGGACGGTTGCCTACGAGCAGTACTTC
CSAPGTVAYEQYF
>TRBV14|.|14|TRBJ2-3|many
TGTGCCAGCAGCCAAGGTTCGAGCACAGATACGCAGTATTTT
CASSQGSSTDTQYF
>TRBV29-1|.|15|TRBJ2-7|few
TGCAGCGTTCTCGATGGGATTGAGATGACCTACGAGCAGTACTTC
CSVLDGIEMTYEQYF
>TRBV25-1|TRBD1|15|TRBJ2-2|.
TGTGCCAGCAGTCAACAGGGGGGAGAAACCGGGGAGCTGTTTTTT
CASSQQGGETGELFF
>TRBV10-3|TRBD2|16|TRBJ2-5|.
TGTGCCATCAGTATAGGACTAGCGGGGGGACAAGAGACCCAGTACTTC
CAISIGLAGGQETQYF
>TRBV6-1|TRBD1|15|TRBJ2-3|.
TGTGCCAGCAGTGGAGGGACAGGGGGAGCAGATACGCAGTATTTT
CASSGGTGGADTQYF
>TRBV11-2|TRBD2|16|TRBJ2-3|few
TGTGCCAGCAGCGCGAGCCCGGGAGGGCCGGTTGATACGCAGTATTTT
CASSASPGGPVDTQYF
>TRBV20-1|.|14|TRBJ1-4|many
TGCAGTGCTAGAGATATATGGCTCCTCGAAAAACTGTTTTTT
CSARDIWLLEKLFF
>TRBV7-9|TRBD2|14|TRBJ2-7|.
TGTGCCAGCAGCTTACGGGGGGATCGCTACGAGCAGTACTTC
CASSLRGDRYEQYF
>TRBV7-3|.|21|TRBJ2-2|many
TGTGCCAGCAGCTATAACGGTTTTGGAGACGGGAATCCTCCGAACACCGGGGAGCTGTTTTTT
CASSYNGFGDGNPPNTGELFF
>TRBV5-1|TRBD1|15|TRBJ2-5|few
TGCGCCAGCAGCACAAACAGGGGTTTGGGAGAGACCCAGTACTTC
CASSTNRGLGETQYF
>TRBV18|.|15|TRBJ2-7|many
TGTGCCAGCTCACCCGTGACTTCTCTCTCCTACGAGCAGTACTTC
CASSPVTSLSYEQYF
>TRBV29-1|TRBD1|13|TRBJ2-1|many
TGCAGCGTGGACGGACAGGGAGACAATGAGCAGTTCTTC
CSVDGQGDNEQFF
>TRBV7-9|TRBD1|16|TRBJ2-1|.
TGTGCCAGCAGCTTCGCCGGGACAGGGGCCTACAATGAGCAGTTCTTC
CASSFAGTGAYNEQFF
>TRBV3-1|.|14|TRBJ2-6|many
TGTGCCAGCAGCTTGGGCACTGGGGCCAACGTCCTGACTTTC
CASSLGTGANVLTF
>TRBV28|TRBD2|15|TRBJ2-1|many
TGTGCCGTGCAAGGGCAGCGGGGGACATACAATGAGCAGTTCTTC
CAVQGQRGTYNEQFF
>TRBV11-3|TRBD1|14|TRBJ1-1|many
TGTGCCAGCAGCTCCACCCTGGGGGGGACAGAAACTTTCTTT
CASSSTLGGTETFF
>TRBV10-3|.|15|TRBJ2-1|.
TGTGCCATCAATACCCAGGAGTCCCCGTACAATGAGCAGTTCTTC
CAINTQESPYNEQFF
>TRBV10-2|TRBD1|14|TRBJ1-1|few
TGCGCCAGCAGAGGGACAGTCATGAACACTGAAGCTTTCTTT
CASRGTVMNTEAFF
>TRBV6-1|.|17|TRBJ2-2|.
TGTGCCAGCAGTAGGGACGTCGGGCGGGCGAACACCGGGGAGCTGTTTTTT
CASSRDVGRANTGELFF
>TRBV2|.|11|TRBJ2-2|many
TGTTCGGCATTTAGCACCGGGGAGCTGTTTTTT
CSAFSTGELFF
>TRBV7-9|.|14|TRBJ2-5|.
TGTGCCAGCAGCTTAGGGGCCAAGCAAGAGACCCAGTACTTC
CASSLGAKQETQYF
>TRBV2|TRBD2|13|TRBJ2-5|many
TGTGCCAGCAATAGCGGGACCCAAGAGACCCAGTACTTC
CASNSGTQETQYF
>TRBV5-1|.|14|TRBJ2-1|few
TGCGCCAGCAGCTTAGGAGCTGAGGACAATGAGCAGTTCTTC
CASSLGAEDNEQFF
>TRBV30|TRBD1|15|TRBJ1-6|few
TGTGCCTGCCAGGGACAGGGGGTGGGAAATTCACCCCTCCACTTT
CACQGQGVGNSPLHF
>TRBV9|TRBD2|14|TRBJ2-3|many
TGTGCCAGCAGGCCTAGCGGGGGGACAGATACGCAGTATTTT
CASRPSGGTDTQYF
>TRBV7-6|TRBD1|16|TRBJ1-4|few
TGTGCCAGCAGCCTCGGGACAGGGGGAACTAATGAAAAACTGTTTTTT
CASSLGTGGTNEKLFF
>TRBV5-1|.|16|TRBJ1-5|few
TGCGCCAGCCTTATCCCGGGCCCACAGAGTGGTCAGCCCCAGCATTTT
CASLIPGPQSGQPQHF
>TRBV4-1|TRBD2|16|TRBJ2-1|many
TGCGCCAGCAGCCTTATACAGCGGGGTTCGAACAATGAGCAGTTCTTC
CASSLIQRGSNNEQFF
>TRBV7-2|TRBD2|15|TRBJ2-7|few
TGTGCCAGCAGCTGGGGACTAGCGGGATTCTACGAGCAGTACTTC
CASSWGLAGFYEQYF
>TRBV7-8|TRBD2|14|TRBJ2-1|.
TGTGCCAGCAGCTTAGTCGTGATAGCGGGAGAGCAGTTCTTC
CASSLVVIAGEQFF
>TRBV3-1|TRBD2|20|TRBJ2-7|few
TGTGCCAGCAGCCAAGATTCTCTAAGCGGGGGGGACACCCCCCTCTACGAGCAGTACTTC
CASSQDSLSGGDTPLYEQYF
>TRBV29-1|.|13|TRBJ1-1|.
TGCAGCGTTGAGGGGGGGCGTAGGTTCGAAGCTTTCTTT
CSVEGGRRFEAFF
>TRBV6-5|TRBD1|17|TRBJ2-7|few
TGTGCCAGCAGTTACCGGCCCGGGACAGACATCTACGATGAGCAGTACTTC
CASSYRPGTDIYDEQYF
>TRBV29-1|.|17|TRBJ2-7|many
TGCAGCGTTGAAGGTAGGGGTACAGGTGACCCTATCTACGAGCAGTACTTC
CSVEGRGTGDPIYEQYF
>TRBV27|.|14|TRBJ1-6|.
TGTGCCAGCAGTTTGGGCGGGATTGATTCACCCCTCCACTTT
CASSLGGIDSPLHF
>TRBV7-9|TRBD2|15|TRBJ2-5|many
TGTGCCAGCAGCTCCGGACTAGCGGGAGTAGAGACCCAGTACTTC
CASSSGLAGVETQYF
>TRBV20-1|.|17|TRBJ1-1|.
TGCAGTGCTAGAGGACAGGACCCCTATAGAACTTACACTGAAGCTTTCTTT
CSARGQDPYRTYTEAFF
>TRBV7-9|.|14|TRBJ2-7|many
TGTGCCAGCAGCTTAGAGGGTTACTTGACCGAGCAGTACTTC
CASSLEGYLTEQYF
>TRBV30|.|12|TRBJ1-1|.
TGTGCCTGGAGTGACCGGGACACCGAAGCTTTCTTT
CAWSDRDTEAFF